One and the same sample provided the 16 T cell receptor beta chains below, sequenced in a study of T cells after posttransplantation cyclophosphamide. Produced via immunoSEQ multiplex PCR; TCRdb's table is partial and in-frame only. This sample has fewer than 55,000 clones, with under 95% found just once. Sequenced material: PBMCs. These receptors were obtained from a woman aged 25-40 years in good health and a related stem cell transplant donor.

This clone appeared a single time. This chain connects TRBV19 to TRBJ1-4; D gene unclear. The germline V and J ends were trimmed by 1 base and 0 bases, with 12 bases remaining between them. Germline loops: CDR1 LNHDA, CDR2 SQIVND (reference sequence). This CDR3 is 17 amino acids long. The CDR3 loop is CASSIGTGTATNEKLFF. CDR3 DNA: TGTGCCAGTAGTATAGGTACGGGAACAGCAACTAATGAAAAACTGTTTTTT.

The gene calls are TRBV19 and TRBJ1-2; D gene uncertain. The ends were cut back, 6 bases at V and 0 bases at J, with 11 bases in the middle. The CDR3 consists of 14 residues. Germline V gives CDR1 LNHDA, CDR2 SQIVND (reference sequence). The CDR3 spells CASSAGEANYGYTF. The CDR3 bases are TGTGCCAGTAGCGCGGGCGAAGCTAACTATGGCTACACCTTC.

V gene TRBV27 combines with J gene TRBJ2-7; D might be TRBD2 (5 bases). This CDR3 contains 12 residues. Germline V gene data show CDR1 as MNHEY and CDR2 as SMNVEV (reference sequence). Trimming removed 3 bases at V and 5 bases at J, with 8 bases between. CDR3 DNA sequence: TGTGCCAGCAGTTTTTTCGGGAACGAGCAGTACTTC. Translated: CASSFFGNEQYF.

The V call is TRBV6-1, the J call TRBJ1-2; 8 bases fit TRBD1. This CDR3 region has 13 residues. Germline values: CDR1 MNHNS, CDR2 SASEGT. The ends lost 3 bases at V and 4 bases at J; junction bases unmatched: 1. CDR3 nucleotides: TGTGCCAGCAGTGAGACAGGGGTCTATGGCTACACCTTC. This sequence encodes CASSETGVYGYTF.

The V and J genes are TRBV12-5 and TRBJ2-7, with 9 bases lining up with TRBD1. This CDR3 contains 15 residues. CDR1 and CDR2 (germline): LGHNT, FRNRAP. Trimming cost V 1 base and J 1 base; bases outside gene matches: 2. The CDR3 loop reads CASGLGQGESYEQYF. CDR3 sequence (DNA): TGTGCTAGTGGTTTGGGACAGGGGGAATCCTACGAGCAGTACTTC. Drawing the rest from reference TRBV12-5 and TRBJ2-7, the complete variable domain is DARVTQTPRHKVTEMGQEVTMRCQPILGHNTVFWYRQTMMQGLELLAYFRNRAPLDDSGMPKDRFSAEMPDATLATLKIQPSEPRDSAVYFCASGLGQGESYEQYFGPGTRLTVT.

The chain is built from TRBV19 and TRBJ2-7, with 7 bases identical to TRBD1. The CDR3 totals 13 residues. With V trimmed by 4 bases and J by 6 bases, 6 bases remained unmatched. Germline loops: CDR1 LNHDA, CDR2 SQIVND (reference sequence). CDR3 DNA: TGTGCCAGTAGTAACGGACAGGCCCCCGAGCAGTACTTC. Translated, it gives CASSNGQAPEQYF.

The rearrangement links TRBV7-6 to TRBJ2-7; D possibly corresponds to TRBD2 (6 bases). The CDR3 is 15 residues long. Germline CDR1 is SGHVS and CDR2 is FNYEAQ. Trimming pared 2 bases from V and 2 bases from J, leaving 13 bases between. The CDR3 nucleotides are TGTGCCAGCAGCTTATCCAGCTGGGGGGCCTACGAGCAGTACTTC. Translated: CASSLSSWGAYEQYF.

V is TRBV10-3 and J is TRBJ1-5; D remains unclear. Trimming cost V 6 bases and J 5 bases, with 11 bases left between them. Germline V gene lookup returns CDR1 ENHRY and CDR2 SYGVKD. The CDR3 contains 13 residues. This CDR3 reads CAIRAGDHQPQHF. The CDR3 DNA follows: TGTGCCATCAGGGCAGGTGATCATCAGCCCCAGCATTTT.

The chain links TRBV5-6 to TRBJ1-1, with TRBD1 as a possible D gene (5 bases). The CDR3 is made up of 13 amino acids. The V and J ends lost 2 bases and 5 bases respectively, with 10 bases between them. Germline lookup yields CDR1 SGHDT and CDR2 YYEEEE. Written as DNA, the CDR3 is TGTGCCAGCAGCTTAGGGGTCGCGACTGAAGCTTTCTTT. It encodes CASSLGVATEAFF.

This sequence joins TRBV2 and TRBJ2-3; TRBD2 matches at 12 bases. Germline values: CDR1 SNHLY, CDR2 FYNNEI. V lost 4 bases, J lost 11 bases, and 4 bases stayed unmatched. The CDR3 consists of 13 residues. CDR3 nucleotide sequence: TGTGCCAGCAGTGGACGACTAGCGGGGGTGCAGTATTTT. Protein: CASSGRLAGVQYF.

V is TRBV7-2 and J is TRBJ1-5; 7 bases match TRBD1. Looked up from germline, CDR1 is SGHTA and CDR2 is FQGNSA. This CDR3 has 17 amino acids. V lost 2 bases, J lost 4 bases, and 11 bases stayed unmatched. CDR3 nucleotide sequence: TGTGCCAGCAGCTTATGGGTGGGGGGACAGATAAATCAGCCCCAGCATTTT. It is translated as CASSLWVGGQINQPQHF.

This chain uses TRBV27 with TRBJ1-2; no clear D. CDR1 is MNHEY, CDR2 SMNVEV, per germline (reference sequence). Trimming left V 4 bases short and J 7 bases short, with 13 bases between. The CDR3 sequence is 13 residues long. CDR3 amino acids: CASSSSDGSGYTF. DNA of the CDR3: TGTGCCAGCAGTTCATCGGACGGGAGTGGCTACACCTTC.

V usage is TRBV4-3 and J usage is TRBJ1-2; TRBD1 matches 7 bases. CDR1 LGHNA and CDR2 YSLEER come from the germline V gene. The CDR3 consists of 16 residues. V was clipped by 4 bases and J by 3 bases; unmatched bases: 11. This CDR3 reads CASSPPLAGGDYGYTF. CDR3 nucleotides: TGCGCCAGCAGCCCCCCTCTTGCAGGGGGAGACTATGGCTACACCTTC.

This clone was counted once. V gene TRBV5-1 combines with J gene TRBJ2-2; D is possibly TRBD1 (8 bases). V was cut by 4 bases and J by 6 bases, with 16 bases left in between. Germline CDR1 SGHRS, CDR2 YFSETQ. The CDR3 is 15 residues long. CDR3 protein: CASSPRQGRAGELFF. The CDR3 region has the DNA TGCGCCAGCAGCCCGAGACAGGGGAGGGCCGGGGAGCTGTTTTTT.

The V call is TRBV18, the J call TRBJ2-2; TRBD1 matches 7 bases. Per germline, CDR1 KGHSH and CDR2 LQKENI. V lost 1 base to trimming and J lost 3 bases; unmatched junction nucleotides: 5. The CDR3 covers 16 residues. Here the CDR3 DNA reads TGTGCCAGCTCACCACGAGGGGGCTCAGACACCGGGGAGCTGTTTTTT. Residues: CASSPRGGSDTGELFF.

This clone was picked up one time. This chain links TRBV6-5 with TRBJ1-2; 7 bases line up with TRBD1. Germline assignment: CDR1 MNHEY and CDR2 SVGAGI. The length of the CDR3 is 15 residues. The ends lost 2 bases at V and 6 bases at J; junction bases unmatched: 9. The CDR3 is CASSYQGTGVDGYTF. In nucleotides, the CDR3 is TGTGCCAGCAGTTACCAGGGAACAGGGGTCGATGGCTACACCTTC.